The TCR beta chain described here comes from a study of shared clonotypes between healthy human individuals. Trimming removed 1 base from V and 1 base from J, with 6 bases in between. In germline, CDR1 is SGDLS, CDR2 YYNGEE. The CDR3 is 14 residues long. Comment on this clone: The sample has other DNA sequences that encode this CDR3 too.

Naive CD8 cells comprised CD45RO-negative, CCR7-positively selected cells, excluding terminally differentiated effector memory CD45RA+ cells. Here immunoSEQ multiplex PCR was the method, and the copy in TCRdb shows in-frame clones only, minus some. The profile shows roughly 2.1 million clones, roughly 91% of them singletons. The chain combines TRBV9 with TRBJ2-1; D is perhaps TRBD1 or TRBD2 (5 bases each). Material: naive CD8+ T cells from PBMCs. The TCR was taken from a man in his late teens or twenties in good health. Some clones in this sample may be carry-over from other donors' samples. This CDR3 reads CASSVWGSYNEQFF. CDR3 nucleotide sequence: TGTGCCAGCAGCGTATGGGGGTCCTACAATGAGCAGTTCTTC.